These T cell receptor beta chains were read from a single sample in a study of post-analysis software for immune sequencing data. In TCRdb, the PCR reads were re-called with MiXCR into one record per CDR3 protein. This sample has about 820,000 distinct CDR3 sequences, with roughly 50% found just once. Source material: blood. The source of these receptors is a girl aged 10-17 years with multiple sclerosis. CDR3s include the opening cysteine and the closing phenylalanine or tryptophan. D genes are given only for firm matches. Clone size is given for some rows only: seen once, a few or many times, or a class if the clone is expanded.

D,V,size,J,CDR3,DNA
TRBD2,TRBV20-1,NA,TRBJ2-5,CSARDLTSGGPDPETQYF,TGCAGTGCTAGAGATTTGACTAGCGGGGGGCCAGATCCGGAGACCCAGTACTTC
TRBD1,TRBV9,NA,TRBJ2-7,CASSVTQGSPYEQYF,TGTGCCAGCAGCGTTACACAGGGGTCCCCCTACGAGCAGTACTTC
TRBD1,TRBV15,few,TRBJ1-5,CATSRDRRDRVFDQPQHF,TGTGCCACCAGCAGAGATAGGAGGGACAGGGTATTTGATCAGCCCCAGCATTTT
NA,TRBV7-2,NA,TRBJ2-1,CASSLAWGASYNEQFF,TGTGCCAGCAGCTTAGCTTGGGGGGCCTCCTACAATGAGCAGTTCTTC
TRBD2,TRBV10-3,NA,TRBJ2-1,CATSQRGLAGSNSYNEQFF,TGTGCCACCAGCCAGAGGGGACTAGCGGGGTCTAACTCCTACAATGAGCAGTTCTTC
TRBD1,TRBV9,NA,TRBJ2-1,CASSVAGDRASNEQFF,TGTGCCAGCAGCGTAGCGGGGGACAGGGCCTCCAATGAGCAGTTCTTC
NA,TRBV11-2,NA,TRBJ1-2,CASSPTDHGYTF,TGTGCCAGCAGCCCGACAGATCATGGCTACACCTTC
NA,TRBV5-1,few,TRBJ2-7,CASSSNLATYEQYF,TGCGCCAGCAGCAGTAACCTAGCGACCTACGAGCAGTACTTC
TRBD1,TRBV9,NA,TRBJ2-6,CASSPSDRGGSGANVLTF,TGTGCCAGCAGCCCCAGCGACAGGGGGGGCTCTGGGGCCAACGTCCTGACTTTC
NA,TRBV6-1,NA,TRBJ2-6,CASSELGANVLTF,TGTGCCAGCAGCGAACTAGGGGCCAACGTCCTGACTTTC
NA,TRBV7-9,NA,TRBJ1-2,CASRGLGGYGYTF,TGTGCCAGCAGGGGACTGGGGGGCTATGGCTACACCTTC
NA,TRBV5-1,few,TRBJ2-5,CASSFLQIGMLAKETQYF,TGCGCCAGCAGCTTCCTACAGATTGGGATGCTCGCTAAGGAGACCCAGTACTTC
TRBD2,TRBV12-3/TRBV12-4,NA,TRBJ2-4,CASTRLAGGFGEQYF,TGTGCCAGCACCCGACTAGCGGGAGGGTTCGGGGAGCAGTACTTC
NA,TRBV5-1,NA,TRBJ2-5,CASNLAGGETQYF,TGCGCCAGCAATCTTGCCGGGGGTGAGACCCAGTACTTC
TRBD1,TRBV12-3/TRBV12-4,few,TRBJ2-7,CASRASGTGLYEQYF,TGTGCCAGCAGAGCCTCCGGGACAGGCCTTTACGAGCAGTACTTC
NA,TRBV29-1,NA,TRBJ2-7,CSVDSRGTYEKQYF,TGCAGCGTTGATAGTCGGGGCACCTATGAGAAGCAGTACTTC
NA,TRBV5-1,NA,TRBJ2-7,CASSLDLVAGSYEQYF,TGCGCCAGCAGCTTGGATCTCGTAGCAGGCTCCTACGAGCAGTACTTC
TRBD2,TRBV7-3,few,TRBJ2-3,CASSWTSGASTDTQYF,TGTGCCAGCAGCTGGACTAGCGGAGCTAGCACAGATACGCAGTATTTT
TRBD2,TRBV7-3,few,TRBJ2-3,CASSTGLAADTQYF,TGTGCCAGCAGCACGGGACTAGCGGCAGATACGCAGTATTTT
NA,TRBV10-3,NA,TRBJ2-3,CATSPGVTGADTQYF,TGTGCCACCTCTCCGGGGGTCACAGGCGCAGATACGCAGTATTTT
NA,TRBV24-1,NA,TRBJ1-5,CATSDSTGNQPQHF,TGTGCCACCAGTGACTCGACAGGAAATCAGCCCCAGCATTTT
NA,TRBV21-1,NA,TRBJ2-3,CASTPIRLAGEVESTDTQYF,TGTGCCAGCACTCCAATCCGACTAGCGGGAGAGGTGGAGTCCACAGATACGCAGTATTTT
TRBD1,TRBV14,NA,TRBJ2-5,CASSQPGTGGRTTQYF,TGTGCCAGCAGCCAACCCGGGACAGGAGGGAGGACGACCCAGTACTTC
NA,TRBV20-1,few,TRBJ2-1,CSARVQRGPRSNEQFF,TGCAGTGCTAGAGTTCAGCGTGGTCCACGGTCCAATGAGCAGTTCTTC
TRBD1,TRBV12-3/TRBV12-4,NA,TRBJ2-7,CASSWAGQGLYEQYF,TGTGCCAGCAGCTGGGCGGGACAGGGACTCTACGAGCAGTACTTC
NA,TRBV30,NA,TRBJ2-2,CAFTAGVGELFF,TGTGCCTTTACTGCCGGGGTCGGGGAGCTGTTTTTT
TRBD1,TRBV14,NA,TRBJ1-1,CASSQEWGLDRVYPNTEAFF,TGTGCCAGCAGCCAAGAATGGGGGCTGGACAGGGTGTATCCGAACACTGAAGCTTTCTTT
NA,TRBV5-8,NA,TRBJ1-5,CASSLGTFYSNQPQHF,TGTGCCAGCAGCCTCGGGACATTCTATAGCAATCAGCCCCAGCATTTT
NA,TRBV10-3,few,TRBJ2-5,CAISERGGIPGTQYF,TGTGCCATCAGTGAGAGGGGGGGGATCCCGGGGACCCAGTACTTC
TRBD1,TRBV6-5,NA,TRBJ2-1,CASSYGTGDRYNEQFF,TGTGCCAGCAGTTACGGGACAGGAGATCGATACAATGAGCAGTTCTTC
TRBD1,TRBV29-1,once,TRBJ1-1,CSVPGQGGGTEAFF,TGCAGCGTCCCTGGACAGGGCGGGGGGACTGAAGCTTTCTTT
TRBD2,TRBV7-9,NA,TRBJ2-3,CASSLAGDTDTQYF,TGTGCCAGCAGCCTAGCGGGAGACACAGATACGCAGTATTTT
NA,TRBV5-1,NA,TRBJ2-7,CASSLQGDYEQYF,TGCGCCAGCAGCTTACAGGGAGACTACGAGCAGTACTTC
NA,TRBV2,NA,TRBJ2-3,CASGSTPDLTDTQYF,TGTGCCAGCGGCTCGACACCAGATCTCACAGATACGCAGTATTTT
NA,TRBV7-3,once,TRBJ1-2,CASRARGRGSDGYTF,TGTGCCAGCAGAGCCCGTGGGAGGGGATCGGACGGCTACACCTTC
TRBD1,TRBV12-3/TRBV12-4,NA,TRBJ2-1,CASSLAPKGALNEQFF,TGTGCCAGCAGTTTAGCCCCGAAGGGGGCGCTTAATGAGCAGTTCTTC
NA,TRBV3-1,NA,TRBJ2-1,CASSQGADPYNEQFF,TGTGCCAGCAGCCAAGGAGCAGACCCATACAATGAGCAGTTCTTC
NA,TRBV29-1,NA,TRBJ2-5,CSVDRERRTETQYF,TGCAGCGTTGACCGGGAGAGGAGGACTGAGACCCAGTACTTC
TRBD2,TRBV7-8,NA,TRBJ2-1,CASSFLAGGHNEQFF,TGTGCCAGCAGCTTCCTAGCGGGGGGGCACAATGAGCAGTTCTTC
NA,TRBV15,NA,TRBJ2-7,CATSRDPKLEQYF,TGTGCCACCAGCAGAGATCCTAAGTTAGAGCAGTACTTC
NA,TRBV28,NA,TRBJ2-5,CASSLLVSLGPETQYF,TGTGCCAGCAGTTTATTAGTGTCTTTGGGCCCCGAGACCCAGTACTTC